The 18 T cell receptor beta chains below come from one sample, sequenced in a study of T cell responses to AZD1222 COVID-19 vaccine (dated by TCRdb to the early 2020s). Receptor amplification or capture employed the immunoSEQ multiplex PCR assay. In its TCRdb copy, this immuneACCESS table keeps in-frame sequences only and misses some clones. Where compared with another copy, unresolved V genes explain less than half of these, and the others have no known cause. This sample holds 150,000 to 200,000 clones; about 94% were observed only once. Together, the top ten hold roughly a tenth of the sample. According to the study, the label for this sample's time point signals: baseline before first vaccination. Sequencing was performed on peripheral blood, taken on day 0 of AZD1222 vaccination. The receptors stem from an adult in good health.

J is TRBJ1-5 and V is TRBV27; D is undetermined. The CDR3 runs to 15 residues. V was clipped by 0 bases and J by 4 bases, with 10 bases between them. The V gene's germline CDR1 is MNHEY and CDR2 SMNVEV (reference sequence). The CDR3 loop reads CASSLSGDWNQPQHF. The CDR3 region has the DNA TGTGCCAGCAGTTTATCTGGGGATTGGAATCAGCCCCAGCATTTT.

Details on this clone: The same CDR3 also results from other DNA sequences found in this sample. The V call is TRBV12-3 or TRBV12-4, the J call TRBJ1-2; D is perhaps TRBD1 (6 bases). Deletions cut 8 bases from V and 5 bases from J, with 12 bases between. The CDR3 runs 12 residues. The CDR3 here is CASSRGGYGYTF. The CDR3 DNA follows: TGTGCCAGCTCAAGGGGGGGGTATGGCTACACCTTC.

CDR3 sequence: CASSQAGGSEQYF. The CDR3 region has the DNA TGTGCCAGCAGCCAGGCCGGCGGTTCCGAGCAGTACTTC. The chain combines TRBV7-9 with TRBJ2-7, with D unclear. Deletions cut 5 bases from V and 6 bases from J, with 14 bases between. The germline V gene encodes CDR1 SEHNR and CDR2 FQNEAQ (reference sequence). The CDR3 length is 13 residues. Together with reference TRBV7-9 and TRBJ2-7, the CDR3 gives the full variable domain: DTGVSQNPRHKITKRGQNVTFRCDPISEHNRLYWYRQTLGQGPEFLTYFQNEAQLEKSRLLSDRFSAERPKGSFSTLEIQRTEQGDSAMYLCASSQAGGSEQYFGPGTRLTVT.

The J gene is TRBJ1-4, the V gene TRBV6-1; 8 bases align to TRBD1. This CDR3 is 22 amino acids long. The V and J ends lost 6 bases and 0 bases, in that order; junction bases with no gene match: 24. Per germline, CDR1 MNHNS and CDR2 SASEGT. The DNA for the CDR3 is TGTGCCAGCAGGGAACTGGGGACAGGTTACCAATCTTGGTCAACAACTAATGAAAAACTGTTTTTT. Its translation is CASRELGTGYQSWSTTNEKLFF.

The chain is built from TRBV27 and TRBJ1-2, with D possibly TRBD1 on 6 matching bases. There are 14 residues in the CDR3. Trimming removed 5 bases at V and 1 base at J, with 11 bases between. Germline-derived CDR1 and CDR2 are MNHEY and SMNVEV (reference sequence). CDR3 coding DNA: TGTGCCAGCAGTGTAACAGGGCTTAACTATGGCTACACCTTC. This sequence encodes CASSVTGLNYGYTF.

The chain joins TRBV19 to TRBJ2-3; 7 positions match TRBD2. The CDR3 has 15 residues. Germline V gives CDR1 LNHDA, CDR2 SQIVND (reference sequence). With V trimmed by 7 bases and J by 8 bases, 15 bases remained unmatched. CDR3 residues: CASTVAAGPHGTQYF. DNA of the CDR3: TGTGCCAGTACCGTAGCAGCGGGGCCTCATGGTACGCAGTATTTT.

The chain has TRBV27 and TRBJ2-5; 12 positions match TRBD2. Germline trimming cut 4 bases from V and 11 bases from J; bases unmatched to any gene: 8. The CDR3 is 14 amino acids. The germline V gene encodes CDR1 MNHEY and CDR2 SMNVEV (reference sequence). Here the CDR3 DNA reads TGTGCCAGCAGTTCCGGACTAGCGGGGACGTCTCAGTACTTC. This codes for CASSSGLAGTSQYF.

The chain has TRBV7-2 and TRBJ2-7; no firm D call. This CDR3 comprises 17 residues. V dropped 2 bases and J dropped 0 bases, with 17 bases sitting between them. Germline assignment: CDR1 SGHTA and CDR2 FQGNSA. CDR3 bases: TGTGCCAGCAGCTTACAGGTTTCCGCGAGAGTCTCCTACGAGCAGTACTTC. Its translation: CASSLQVSARVSYEQYF.

V is TRBV10-3 and J is TRBJ2-2; no clear D gene. Between the trimmed V and J ends, which lost 2 bases and 0 bases, there was a span of 7 bases. The CDR3 runs 15 residues. Germline CDR1 and CDR2: ENHRY and SYGVKD. CDR3 DNA: TGTGCCATCAGTGAGCGACCAGCGAACACCGGGGAGCTGTTTTTT. It codes for CAISERPANTGELFF.

This chain uses TRBV7-9 with TRBJ1-2; 7 bases map to TRBD1. The V gene end was trimmed by 4 bases and the J gene end by 3 bases; junction bases not matched to a gene: 11. The CDR3 runs 16 residues. Germline V gene lookup returns CDR1 SEHNR and CDR2 FQNEAQ (reference sequence). CDR3 residues: CASSSLGGTGDYGYTF. The CDR3 bases are TGTGCCAGCAGCTCCCTGGGGGGTACAGGGGACTATGGCTACACCTTC.

This chain's CDR3 is CASSRDRQNTEAFF. For the CDR3, the DNA is TGTGCCAGCAGTCGGGACAGGCAGAACACTGAAGCTTTCTTT. The chain uses TRBV2 and TRBJ1-1; 8 bases align to TRBD1. V trimming: 5 bases; J trimming: 1 base; junction bases outside the gene matches: 3. Germline V gene lookup returns CDR1 SNHLY and CDR2 FYNNEI. The CDR3 is made up of 14 amino acids.

The chain uses TRBV7-2 and TRBJ1-2; D may be TRBD1 (6 bases). Between the trimmed V and J ends, which lost 5 bases and 3 bases, there was a span of 13 bases. The CDR3 spans 14 residues. CDR1 and CDR2 (germline): SGHTA, FQGNSA. CDR3 sequence: CASSVDSLDYGYTF. The DNA for the CDR3 is TGTGCCAGCAGCGTGGACAGCTTAGACTATGGCTACACCTTC.

The chain links TRBV6-5 to TRBJ1-4, with 7 positions matching TRBD1. V shed 7 bases, J shed 5 bases, and the junction held 4 bases outside the gene matches. Germline values: CDR1 MNHEY, CDR2 SVGAGI. The CDR3 totals 13 residues. Written as DNA, the CDR3 is TGTGCCAGCAAGGGACAGCAAAATGAAAAACTGTTTTTT. The encoded protein is CASKGQQNEKLFF.

The rearrangement uses TRBV7-2 and TRBJ2-7; 11 positions agree with TRBD1. The CDR3 is 15 residues long. Germline CDR1 and CDR2: SGHTA and FQGNSA. V was pared by 6 bases and J by 4 bases, with 8 bases of the junction left unmatched. CDR3 residues: CASRDPGQGGYEQYF. CDR3 coding DNA: TGTGCCAGCAGGGACCCGGGACAGGGGGGGTACGAGCAGTACTTC.

V gene TRBV15 combines with J gene TRBJ2-5; 7 bases map to TRBD2. V lost 0 bases to trimming and J lost 5 bases; unmatched junction nucleotides: 12. From germline, CDR1 is LNHNV and CDR2 YYDKDF (reference sequence). This CDR3 has 17 amino acids. The CDR3 reads CATSRDHGRENGETQYF. For the CDR3, the DNA is TGTGCCACCAGCAGAGATCATGGGCGGGAGAATGGGGAGACCCAGTACTTC.

CDR3 sequence reads: CASSPMTGTMNTEAFF. In nucleotides, the CDR3 is TGTGCCAGCAGCCCAATGACAGGGACCATGAACACTGAAGCTTTCTTT. The rearrangement links TRBV3-1 (or the pseudogene TRBV3-2) to TRBJ1-1; 7 bases are a match to TRBD1. The CDR3 totals 16 residues. J lost 0 bases, V lost 4 bases, and 8 bases had no gene match. CDR1 is LGHDT and CDR2 is YNNKEL in the germline V gene (reference sequence).

The DNA for the CDR3 is TGCAGCGCCCGGTGGGGAATCTACGAGCAGTACTTC. Translated, it gives CSARWGIYEQYF. V and J are TRBV29-1 and TRBJ2-7, with D unresolved. The V end was cut by 7 bases, the J end by 3 bases, with 13 bases between. Germline V gene lookup returns CDR1 SQVTM and CDR2 ANQGSEA. The CDR3 totals 12 residues.

J is TRBJ2-7 and V is TRBV5-1, with no clear D. The CDR3 has 14 amino acids. V gave up 4 bases and J gave up 0 bases, with 11 bases separating them. From germline, CDR1 is SGHRS and CDR2 YFSETQ. The CDR3 here is CASSPGLFSYEQYF. The DNA of the CDR3 is TGCGCCAGCAGCCCGGGCCTCTTCTCCTACGAGCAGTACTTC.